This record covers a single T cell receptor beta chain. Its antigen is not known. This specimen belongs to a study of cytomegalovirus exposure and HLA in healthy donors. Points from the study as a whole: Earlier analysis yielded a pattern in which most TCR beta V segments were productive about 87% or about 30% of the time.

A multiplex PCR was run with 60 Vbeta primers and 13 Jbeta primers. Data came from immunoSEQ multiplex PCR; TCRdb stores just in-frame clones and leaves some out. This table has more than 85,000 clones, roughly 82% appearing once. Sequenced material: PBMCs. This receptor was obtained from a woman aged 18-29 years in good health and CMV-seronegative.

CDR3 sequence: CASSQEPGLAGGVQFF. The CDR3 region has the DNA TGTGCCAGCAGCCAAGAACCGGGACTAGCGGGAGGTGTGCAGTTCTTC. The V and J genes are TRBV4-2 and TRBJ2-1; 15 bases align to TRBD2. Germline values: CDR1 LGHNA, CDR2 YNFKEQ. Trimming took 0 bases from V and 12 from J; bases not matched to a gene: 6. This CDR3 has 16 residues.